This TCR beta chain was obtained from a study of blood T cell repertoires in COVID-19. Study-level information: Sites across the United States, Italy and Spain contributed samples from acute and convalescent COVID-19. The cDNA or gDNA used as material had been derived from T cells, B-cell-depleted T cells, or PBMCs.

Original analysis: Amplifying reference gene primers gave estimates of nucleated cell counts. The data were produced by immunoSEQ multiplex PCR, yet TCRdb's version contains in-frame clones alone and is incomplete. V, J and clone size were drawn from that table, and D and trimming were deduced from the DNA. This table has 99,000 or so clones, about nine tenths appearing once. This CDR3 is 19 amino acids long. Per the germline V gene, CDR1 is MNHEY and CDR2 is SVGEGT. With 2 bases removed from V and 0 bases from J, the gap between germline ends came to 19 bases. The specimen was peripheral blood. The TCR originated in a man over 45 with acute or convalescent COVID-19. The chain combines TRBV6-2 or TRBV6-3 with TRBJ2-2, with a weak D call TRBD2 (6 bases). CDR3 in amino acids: CASSYVRDLPFANTGELFF. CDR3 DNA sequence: TGTGCCAGCAGTTACGTCCGGGACTTACCTTTCGCGAACACCGGGGAGCTGTTTTTT.